This T cell receptor (beta chain) emerged from a study of tumor-infiltrating lymphocytes in primary liver carcinoma (dated by TCRdb to the late 2010s). Some background on the complete study: Surgical resection was performed in China between late 2015 and 2016 on about 5 patients with histopathologically diagnosed primary liver carcinoma. The tumors of the five patients were staged as T1-T3 N0M0, with maximum diameters ranging from about 4.2 to 11 cm. For each liver tumor, the study sampled five regions along with adjacent normal tissue and blood, and applied TCRbeta repertoire sequencing, expression microarrays and whole-exome sequencing. Of the five patients, three men and two women aged 30 to 69 years, four had hepatocellular carcinoma and one had combined HCC and intrahepatic cholangiocarcinoma. Repertoires from technical replicates were highly reproducible, with mean shared-clone rates about 0.91 and correlation coefficients above 0.98. TCRbeta repertoire sequencing covered 35 or so specimens from 5 patients: about 25 tumor regions, 5 adjacent noncancerous liver tissues and 5 peripheral blood samples. Each sample produced roughly 3.5 to 8 million productive TCRbeta reads, and read depth showed no significant difference between tissue types. Results the study describes overall, beyond this receptor: Bulk unsorted samples precluded comparing CD4+ and CD8+ T cell repertoires. Only the TCR beta chain was sequenced, so true repertoire diversity is likely underestimated because unpaired alpha chains were not captured. The top 250 clones accounted for a significantly greater share of the repertoire in tumors than in blood (p = 0.039). Only a few patients were included in the study, and the authors note that the findings should be validated in a larger study. Consistent with antigen-driven expansion, pairs of tumor regions showed higher repertoire overlap (mean approximately 35%) than either tumor-adjacent pairs (about 17%) or tumor-blood pairs (around 14%).

TRIzol reagent was used to extract blood RNA from unsorted whole blood, while the DNeasy Blood & Tissue kit provided the germline DNA. Chronic HBV infection was present in the patients, and the patients were treatment-naive at sampling. Roughly 3.9 milliliters of peripheral blood were collected into K2EDTA tubes before surgery. Comment on this clonotype: This clone's antigen is unknown. No base qualities exist here, and no much larger clone lies one base off it.

Using a constant-region primer and ProtoScript II reverse transcriptase, TCRbeta-specific cDNA was reverse-transcribed from 500 to 650 ng total RNA. Three nested multiplex PCR rounds, following a slightly modified ARM-PCR procedure, were used to build the TCRbeta libraries. Each of the first two PCR rounds ran for approximately 9 cycles and used multiplex TRBV1-TRBV30 forward primers together with a Cbeta reverse primer. Sample barcodes and Illumina adapters were added in a final 25-cycle PCR with Deep VentR polymerase. Before sequencing, amplicons of 200-500 bp were gel-purified using a QIAquick gel extraction kit. An Illumina HiSeq 2500 was used to sequence the TCRbeta amplicons with 250-bp paired-end reads. From the authors' description of their analysis: Trimmomatic v0.33 was used to quality-trim the reads, and FLASH v1.2.11 was used to merge paired reads so that full CDR3 sequences could be recovered. V, D and J germline segments were assigned to the rearranged TCRbeta sequences by MiGEC v1.2.1b. Clonotype statistics and Shannon-Wiener diversity indices were computed with VDJtools v1.0.0. Except for diversity analysis, only each sample's 250 most abundant clonotypes were used in subsequent analyses to reduce sampling bias. The public reads were run again by TCRdb, first through fastp at Q25 and then through MiXCR, and only productive beta chains were kept. Entries are consolidated by CDR3 protein sequence, retaining the most common genes and DNA. These V and J calls are TCRdb output, not the study's own analysis. For this sample there are about 310,000 distinct CDR3 sequences; roughly three fifths appear just once. In total, the top ten clones hold approximately 15% of the sample.

The CDR3 contains 14 residues, cysteine and phenylalanine counted. Just the 42-base CDR3 DNA is kept, in frame starting at base 1. The trim is 4 bases for V and 7 bases for J, with a gap of 15 bases between the germline ends. CDR1 MNHNS and CDR2 SASEGT were looked up in the germline V gene. The clonotype was recovered from a woman younger than 45 with primary liver carcinoma and hepatitis B virus infection. Material for sequencing was peripheral blood. Recombination joined TRBV6-1 with TRBJ2-3; the D gene assignment is ambiguous. The DNA sequence is given as TGTGCCAGCAGTGTAACCAGGTCCTCTTATACGCAGTATTTT. Its translation reads: CASSVTRSSYTQYF.